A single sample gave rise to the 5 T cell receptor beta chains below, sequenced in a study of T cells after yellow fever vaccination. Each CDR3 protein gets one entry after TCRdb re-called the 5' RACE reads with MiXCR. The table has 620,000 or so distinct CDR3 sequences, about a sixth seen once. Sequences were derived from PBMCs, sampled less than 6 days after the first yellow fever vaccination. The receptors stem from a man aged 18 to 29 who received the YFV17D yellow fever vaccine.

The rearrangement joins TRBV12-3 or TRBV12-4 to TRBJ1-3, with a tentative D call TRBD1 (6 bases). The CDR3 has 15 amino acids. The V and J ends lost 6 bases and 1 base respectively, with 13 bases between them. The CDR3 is CASSKRQGSGNTIYF. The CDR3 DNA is TGTGCCAGCAGCAAGCGTCAGGGGTCTGGAAACACCATATATTTT.

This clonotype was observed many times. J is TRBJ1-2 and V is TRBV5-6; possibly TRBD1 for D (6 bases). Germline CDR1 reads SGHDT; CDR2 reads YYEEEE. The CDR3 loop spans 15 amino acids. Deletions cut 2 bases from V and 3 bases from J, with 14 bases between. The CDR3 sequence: CASSLKQGIHYGYTF. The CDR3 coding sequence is TGTGCCAGCAGCTTAAAACAGGGAATACACTATGGCTACACCTTC.

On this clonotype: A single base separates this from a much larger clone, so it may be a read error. The CDR3, as DNA: TGTGCCAGCAGTGACGTGAACACTGAAGCTTTCTTT. Its protein is CASSDVNTEAFF. The chain employs TRBV25-1 and TRBJ1-1; D gene uncertain. The CDR3 is 12 amino acids. Trimming took off 3 bases at V and 0 bases at J, with 2 bases between the two ends. Germline CDR1 MGHDK, CDR2 SYGVNS.

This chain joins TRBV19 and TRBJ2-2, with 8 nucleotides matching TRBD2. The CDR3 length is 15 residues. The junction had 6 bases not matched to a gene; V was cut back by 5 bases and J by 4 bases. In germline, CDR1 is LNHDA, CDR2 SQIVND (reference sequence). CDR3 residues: CASSLIAGSTGELFF. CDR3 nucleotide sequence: TGTGCCAGTAGTCTGATAGCGGGGAGCACCGGGGAGCTGTTTTTT. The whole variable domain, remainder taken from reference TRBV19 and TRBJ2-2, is DGGITQSPKYLFRKEGQNVTLSCEQNLNHDAMYWYRQDPGQGLRLIYYSQIVNDFQKGDIAEGYSVSREKKESFPLTVTSAQKNPTAFYLCASSLIAGSTGELFFGEGSRLTVL.

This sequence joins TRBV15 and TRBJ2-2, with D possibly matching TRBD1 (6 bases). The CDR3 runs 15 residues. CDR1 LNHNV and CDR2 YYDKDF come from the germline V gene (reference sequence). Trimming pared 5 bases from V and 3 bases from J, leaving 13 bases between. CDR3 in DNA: TGTGCCACCAGCGCCTACAGGGCCCACACCGGGGAGCTGTTTTTT. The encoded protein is CATSAYRAHTGELFF.